The TCR beta chain described here comes from a study of shared clonotypes between healthy human individuals. Study findings and constraints: Shared clonotypes across all four donors exceeded non-shared ones in generation probability.

About this clone: The antigen remains unidentified. Different DNA sequences within this sample yield the same CDR3.

TCRdb keeps only in-frame clones here, not all; method: immunoSEQ multiplex PCR. The table records roughly 1,600,000 clones, 98% of them present only once. Donors were healthy HIV-negative adults without recent acute infections or vaccinations. Germline V gene data show CDR1 as SGHRS and CDR2 as YFSETQ. V trimming: 0 bases; J trimming: 0 bases; junction bases outside the gene matches: 0. The CDR3 totals 15 residues. The sequencing input was naive CD4+ T cells sorted from blood. Subset specified: CD45RA+ positively selected. This sequence was found in a man younger than 40 in good health. This chain uses TRBV5-1 with TRBJ2-1, with 7 positions matching TRBD2. The CDR3 loop is CASSLVAGSYNEQFF. The CDR3 nucleotides are TGCGCCAGCAGCTTGGTAGCGGGCTCCTACAATGAGCAGTTCTTC.